One and the same sample provided the 10 T cell receptor beta chains below, sequenced in a study of tumor T cells in aggressive B-cell lymphoma. The table came from immunoSEQ multiplex PCR; TCRdb's copy has only in-frame clones and leaves some out. The data show about 930 clones, 75% to 85% seen once. Sequenced sample: tumor tissue. All receptors derive from an adult with diffuse large B cell lymphoma.

The CDR3 loop is CASSPRGEKLFF. The CDR3 bases are TGTGCCAGCAGCCCCCGGGGGGAAAAACTGTTTTTT. This chain uses TRBV11-2 with TRBJ1-4, with D maybe TRBD1 (5 bases). V lost 5 bases and J 8 bases, leaving 9 bases between the germline ends. This CDR3 is 12 amino acids long. Germline V lookup: CDR1 SGHAT, CDR2 FQNNGV.

The chain links TRBV4-3 to TRBJ1-1; possible D gene TRBD1, 6 bases. The CDR3 length is 13 residues. Per the germline V gene, CDR1 is LGHNA and CDR2 is YSLEER. V lost 3 bases and J lost 5, with 10 bases in between. This chain's CDR3 is CASSQGQGTEAFF. The CDR3 region has the DNA TGCGCCAGCAGCCAGGGCCAGGGGACTGAAGCTTTCTTT.

The chain recombines TRBV28 with TRBJ2-1; D might be TRBD1 (6 bases). V lost 4 bases to trimming and J lost 4 bases, with 23 bases between them. The V gene's germline CDR1 is MDHEN and CDR2 SYDVKM. The CDR3 totals 18 residues. The CDR3 bases are TGTGCCAGCAGTTCCCCCTCCTCACCGACAGGTGTTTACAATGAGCAGTTCTTC. Amino acids: CASSSPSSPTGVYNEQFF.

This clone was detected once. The chain employs TRBV5-5 and TRBJ2-3; weak D call: TRBD1 (6 bases). The CDR3 loop spans 14 amino acids. Trimming pared 3 bases from V and 2 bases from J, leaving 10 bases between. Germline CDR1 is SGHKS and CDR2 is YYEKEE (reference sequence). CDR3 region: CASSSTGTTDTQYF. CDR3 nucleotide sequence: TGTGCCAGCAGCTCGACAGGAACCACAGATACGCAGTATTTT.

The chain recombines TRBV4-2 with TRBJ2-2; D gene ambiguous. Looked up from germline, CDR1 is LGHNA and CDR2 is YNFKEQ. CDR3 length equals 15 residues. The ends were cut back, 1 base at V and 3 bases at J, with 9 bases in the middle. The CDR3 is CASSQAEAYTGELFF. For the CDR3, the DNA is TGTGCCAGCAGCCAAGCGGAAGCGTACACCGGGGAGCTGTTTTTT.

CDR3 nucleotides: TGTGCCACCAGCAGAGATTTGGGTCAGGACAATCAGCCCCAGCATTTT. It specifies CATSRDLGQDNQPQHF. This chain uses TRBV15 with TRBJ1-5; D gene uncertain. Germline-derived CDR1 and CDR2 are LNHNV and YYDKDF (reference sequence). CDR3 length equals 16 residues. With 0 bases removed from V and 3 bases from J, the gap between germline ends came to 12 bases.

This chain uses TRBV19 with TRBJ2-7; 10 bases agree with TRBD2. The V and J ends lost 5 bases and 2 bases, in that order; junction bases with no gene match: 6. The CDR3 loop spans 15 amino acids. From germline, CDR1 is LNHDA and CDR2 SQIVND (reference sequence). The CDR3 DNA sequence: TGTGCCAGTAGTCTCGGACTAGCGGCCGCCTACGAGCAGTACTTC. This translates into CASSLGLAAAYEQYF.

The chain couples TRBV7-9 to TRBJ2-7, with TRBD1 matching over 9 bases. V was clipped by 4 bases and J by 1 base; unmatched bases: 5. Germline CDR1 SEHNR, CDR2 FQNEAQ (reference sequence). The CDR3 has 15 residues. CDR3 nucleotide sequence: TGTGCCAGCAGCTCAACGGGACAGGGTTCCTACGAGCAGTACTTC. This sequence encodes CASSSTGQGSYEQYF.

CDR3 DNA: TGTGCCAGTAGTCCCGCGGCGACAGGGGATAGACAGCCCCAGCATTTT. Its protein product is CASSPAATGDRQPQHF. The chain uses TRBV19 and TRBJ1-5; TRBD1 matches at 8 bases. V dropped 5 bases and J dropped 7; count of bases not matched to a gene: 13. CDR1 is LNHDA and CDR2 is SQIVND in the germline V gene (reference sequence). The CDR3 consists of 16 residues.

Remarks on this clone: The junction departs from the called germline gene at one end, perhaps through a read error. The sample holds other DNA sequences that translate to the same CDR3. This chain joins TRBV7-2 and TRBJ2-7; 10 nucleotides match TRBD1. Per germline, CDR1 SGHTA and CDR2 FQGNSA. The CDR3 spans 15 residues. CDR3 sequence: CASSLGGTGAYEQYF. CDR3 DNA sequence: TGTGCCAGCAGCCTAGGCGGGACAGGGGCATACGAGCAATACTTC.